Sequencing of this T cell receptor (beta chain) was carried out in a study of T cell responses to AZD1222 COVID-19 vaccine. General observations from the study: The breadth and depth of Spike-specific TCRs increased once two AZD1222 doses had been given. With dominance at 160-218 and 743-854, vaccine-associated CD4 TCRs spanned spike. Seropositive status at baseline applied to only five or six AZD1222 recipients.

To note about this clone: Its antigen is unidentified.

Some clones are missing from TCRdb's copy, which holds only in-frame ones; the method was immunoSEQ multiplex PCR. The table lists over 150,000 clones, roughly 92% of them singletons, with about 1.5% in the top ten. Germline CDR1 is LNHDA and CDR2 is SQIVND (reference sequence). Trimming pared 3 bases from V and 3 bases from J, leaving 13 bases between. There are 15 residues in the CDR3. Pooled samples include second doses given at about 4 or 12 weeks. The sequence was obtained from an adult who received the AZD1222 COVID-19 vaccine. The sequences come from peripheral blood, collected 28 days after the second AZD1222 dose. This chain connects TRBV19 to TRBJ2-3; D might be TRBD1 or TRBD2, each matching 5 bases. CDR3 in amino acids: CASSMMGEPTDTQYF. DNA of the CDR3: TGTGCCAGTAGTATGATGGGGGAGCCGACAGATACGCAGTATTTT.